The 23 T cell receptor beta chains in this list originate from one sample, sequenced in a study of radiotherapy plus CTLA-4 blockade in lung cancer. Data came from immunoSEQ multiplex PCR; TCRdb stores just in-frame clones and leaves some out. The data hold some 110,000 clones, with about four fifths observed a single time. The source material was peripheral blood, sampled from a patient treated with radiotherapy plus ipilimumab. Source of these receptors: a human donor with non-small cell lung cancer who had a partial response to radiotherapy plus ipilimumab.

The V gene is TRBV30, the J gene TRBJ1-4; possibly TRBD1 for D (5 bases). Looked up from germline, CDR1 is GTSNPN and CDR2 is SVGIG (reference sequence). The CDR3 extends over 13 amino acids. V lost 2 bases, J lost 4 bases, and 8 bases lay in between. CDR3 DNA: TGTGCCTGGAGTAGCAGGGTTAATGAAAAACTGTTTTTT. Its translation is CAWSSRVNEKLFF.

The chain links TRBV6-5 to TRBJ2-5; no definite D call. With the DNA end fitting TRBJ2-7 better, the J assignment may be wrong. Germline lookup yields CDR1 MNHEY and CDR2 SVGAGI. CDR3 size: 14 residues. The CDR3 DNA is TGTGCCAGCAGTTACCTCCGATCCTCCTACGAGCAGTACTTC. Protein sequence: CASSYLRSSYEQYF.

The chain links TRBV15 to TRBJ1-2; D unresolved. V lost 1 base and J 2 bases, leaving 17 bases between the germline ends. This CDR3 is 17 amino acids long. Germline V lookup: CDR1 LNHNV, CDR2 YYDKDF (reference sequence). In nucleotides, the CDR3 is TGTGCCACCAGCAGAGGCTCCCCCATTGAGGCCAACTATGGCTACACCTTC. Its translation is CATSRGSPIEANYGYTF.

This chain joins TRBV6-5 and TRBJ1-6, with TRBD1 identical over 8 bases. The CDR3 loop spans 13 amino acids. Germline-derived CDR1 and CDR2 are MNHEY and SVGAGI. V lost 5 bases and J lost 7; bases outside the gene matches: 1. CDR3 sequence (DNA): TGTGCCAGCAGTGACAGGGGAAATTCACCCCTCCACTTT. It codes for CASSDRGNSPLHF.

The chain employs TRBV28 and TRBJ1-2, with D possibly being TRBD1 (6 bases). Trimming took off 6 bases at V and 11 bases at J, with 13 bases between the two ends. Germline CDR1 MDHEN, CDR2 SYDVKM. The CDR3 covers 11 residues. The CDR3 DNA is TGTGCCAGCAGCAGTAAACAGGGTTACACCTTC. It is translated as CASSSKQGYTF.

CDR3 sequence (DNA): TGTGCCAGCTCACGACAGGGGGAAGAGACCCAGTACTTC. Protein sequence: CASSRQGEETQYF. The chain uses TRBV18 and TRBJ2-5; 9 bases agree with TRBD1. The CDR3 consists of 13 residues. CDR1 KGHSH and CDR2 LQKENI come from the germline V gene. J lost 3 bases, V lost 4 bases, and 0 bases had no gene match.

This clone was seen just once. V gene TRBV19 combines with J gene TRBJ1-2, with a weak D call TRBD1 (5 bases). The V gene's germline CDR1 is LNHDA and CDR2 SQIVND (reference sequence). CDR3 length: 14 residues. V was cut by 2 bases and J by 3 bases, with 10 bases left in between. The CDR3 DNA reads TGTGCCAGTAGTATAAGTACCAGGGACTATGGCTACACCTTC. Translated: CASSISTRDYGYTF.

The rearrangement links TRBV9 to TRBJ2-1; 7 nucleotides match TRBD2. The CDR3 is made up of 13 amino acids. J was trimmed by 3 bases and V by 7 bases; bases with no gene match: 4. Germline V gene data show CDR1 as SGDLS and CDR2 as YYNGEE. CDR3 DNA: TGTGCCAGCTCTAGCGGAAACTACAATGAGCAGTTCTTC. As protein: CASSSGNYNEQFF. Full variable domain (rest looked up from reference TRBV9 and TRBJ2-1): DSGVTQTPKHLITATGQRVTLRCSPRSGDLSVYWYQQSLDQGLQFLIQYYNGEERAKGNILERFSAQQFPDLHSELNLSSLELGDSALYFCASSSGNYNEQFFGPGTRLTVL.

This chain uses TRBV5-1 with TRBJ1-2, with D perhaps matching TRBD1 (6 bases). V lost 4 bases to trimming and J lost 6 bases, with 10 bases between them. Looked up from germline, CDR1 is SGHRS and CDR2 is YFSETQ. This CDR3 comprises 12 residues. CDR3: CASSPQGDGYTF. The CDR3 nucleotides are TGCGCCAGCAGCCCACAGGGAGATGGCTACACCTTC.

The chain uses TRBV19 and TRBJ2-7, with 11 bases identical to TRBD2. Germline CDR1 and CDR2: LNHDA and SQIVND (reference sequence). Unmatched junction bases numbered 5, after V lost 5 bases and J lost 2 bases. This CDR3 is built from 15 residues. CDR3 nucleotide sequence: TGTGCCAGTAGTTCGACTAGCGGGGACCCCTACGAGCAGTACTTC. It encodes CASSSTSGDPYEQYF.

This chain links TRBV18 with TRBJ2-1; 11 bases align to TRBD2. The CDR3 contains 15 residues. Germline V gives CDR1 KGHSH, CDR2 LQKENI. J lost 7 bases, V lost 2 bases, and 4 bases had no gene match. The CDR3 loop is CASSPMASGGNEQFF. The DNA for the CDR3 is TGTGCCAGCTCACCAATGGCTAGCGGGGGGAATGAGCAGTTCTTC. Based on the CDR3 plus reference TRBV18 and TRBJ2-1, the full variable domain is NAGVMQNPRHLVRRRGQEARLRCSPMKGHSHVYWYRQLPEEGLKFMVYLQKENIIDESGMPKERFSAEFPKEGPSILRIQQVVRGDSAAYFCASSPMASGGNEQFFGPGTRLTVL.

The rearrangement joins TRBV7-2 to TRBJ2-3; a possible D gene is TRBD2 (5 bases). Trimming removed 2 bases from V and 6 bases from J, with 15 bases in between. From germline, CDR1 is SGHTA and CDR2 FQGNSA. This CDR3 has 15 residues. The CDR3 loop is CASSLMGVMRDTQYF. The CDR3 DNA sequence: TGTGCCAGCAGCTTAATGGGAGTTATGAGGGATACGCAGTATTTT.

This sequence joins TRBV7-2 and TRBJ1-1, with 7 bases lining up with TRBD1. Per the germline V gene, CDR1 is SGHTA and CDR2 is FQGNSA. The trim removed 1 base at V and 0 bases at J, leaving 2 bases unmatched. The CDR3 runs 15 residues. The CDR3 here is CASSLEGTVNTEAFF. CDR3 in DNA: TGTGCCAGCAGCTTAGAAGGGACAGTGAACACTGAAGCTTTCTTT. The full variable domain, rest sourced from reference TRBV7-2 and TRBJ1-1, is GAGVSQSPSNKVTEKGKDVELRCDPISGHTALYWYRQSLGQGLEFLIYFQGNSAPDKSGLPSDRFSAERTGGSVSTLTIQRTQQEDSAVYLCASSLEGTVNTEAFFGQGTRLTVV.

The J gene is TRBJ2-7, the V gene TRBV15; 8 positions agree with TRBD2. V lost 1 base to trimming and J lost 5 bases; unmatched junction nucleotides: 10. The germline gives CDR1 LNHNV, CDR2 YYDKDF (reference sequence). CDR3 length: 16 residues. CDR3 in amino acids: CATSRVISSGRHEQYF. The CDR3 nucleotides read TGTGCCACCAGCAGAGTCATATCCAGCGGGAGACACGAGCAGTACTTC.

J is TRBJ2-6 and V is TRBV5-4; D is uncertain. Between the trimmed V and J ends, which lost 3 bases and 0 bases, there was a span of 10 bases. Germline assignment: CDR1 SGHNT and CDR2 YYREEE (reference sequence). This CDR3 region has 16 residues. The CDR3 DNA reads TGTGCCAGCAGCTCGCAACTCGTCTCTGGGGCCAACGTCCTGACTTTC. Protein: CASSSQLVSGANVLTF. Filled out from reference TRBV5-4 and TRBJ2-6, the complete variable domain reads ETGVTQSPTHLIKTRGQQVTLRCSSQSGHNTVSWYQQALGQGPQFIFQYYREEENGRGNFPPRFSGLQFPNYSSELNVNALELDDSALYLCASSSQLVSGANVLTFGAGSRLTVL.

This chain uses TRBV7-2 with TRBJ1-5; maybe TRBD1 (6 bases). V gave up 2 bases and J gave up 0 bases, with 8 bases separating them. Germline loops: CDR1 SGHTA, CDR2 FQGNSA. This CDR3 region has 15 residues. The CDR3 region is CASSLRGGSNQPQHF. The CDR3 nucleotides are TGTGCCAGCAGCTTAAGAGGGGGTAGCAATCAGCCCCAGCATTTT.

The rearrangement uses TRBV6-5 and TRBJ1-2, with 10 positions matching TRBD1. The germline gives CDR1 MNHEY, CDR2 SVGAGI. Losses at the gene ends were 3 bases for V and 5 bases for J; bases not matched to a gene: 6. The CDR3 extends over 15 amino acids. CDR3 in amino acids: CASSYDRDRGYGYTF. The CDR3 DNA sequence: TGTGCCAGCAGTTATGATCGGGACAGGGGTTATGGCTACACCTTC.

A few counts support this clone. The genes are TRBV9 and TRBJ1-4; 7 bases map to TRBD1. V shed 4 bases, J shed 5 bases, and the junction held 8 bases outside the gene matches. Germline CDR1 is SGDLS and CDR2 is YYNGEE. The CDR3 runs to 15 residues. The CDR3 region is CASSSMTGINEKLFF. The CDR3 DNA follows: TGTGCCAGCAGCAGCATGACAGGGATCAATGAAAAACTGTTTTTT.

The CDR3 spells CASSGSRGRNTEAFF. CDR3 sequence (DNA): TGTGCCAGCAGCGGAAGCAGGGGCCGGAACACTGAAGCTTTCTTT. The gene calls are TRBV6-1 and TRBJ1-1, with D tentatively TRBD1 (6 bases). CDR3 size: 15 residues. The V end lost 6 bases, the J end lost 1 base, and 15 bases lay between the germline ends. The V gene's germline CDR1 is MNHNS and CDR2 SASEGT.

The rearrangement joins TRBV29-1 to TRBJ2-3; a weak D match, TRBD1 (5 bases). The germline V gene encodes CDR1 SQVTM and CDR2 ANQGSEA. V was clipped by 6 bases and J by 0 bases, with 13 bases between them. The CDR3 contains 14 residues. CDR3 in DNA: TGCAGCGTGGTAAAACAGGTTAGCACAGATACGCAGTATTTT. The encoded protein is CSVVKQVSTDTQYF.

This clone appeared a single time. The CDR3 sequence is CASSAHQGRDQPQHF. The CDR3 bases are TGCGCCAGCAGCGCCCATCAGGGGAGAGACCAGCCCCAGCATTTT. This chain joins TRBV5-1 and TRBJ1-5, with D tentatively TRBD1 (6 bases). Trimming took 4 bases from V and 7 from J, leaving 18 bases between them. The CDR3 is 15 amino acids. Germline V gene sequence: CDR1 SGHRS, CDR2 YFSETQ. The complete variable domain, with remaining parts taken from reference TRBV5-1 and TRBJ1-5, reads KAGVTQTPRYLIKTRGQQVTLSCSPISGHRSVSWYQQTPGQGLQFLFEYFSETQRNKGNFPGRFSGRQFSNSRSEMNVSTLELGDSALYLCASSAHQGRDQPQHFGDGTRLSIL.

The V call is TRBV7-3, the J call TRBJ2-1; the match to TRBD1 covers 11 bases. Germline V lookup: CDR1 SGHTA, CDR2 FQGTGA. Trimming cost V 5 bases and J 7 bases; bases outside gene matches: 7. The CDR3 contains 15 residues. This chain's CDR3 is CASSLWDRGTNEQFF. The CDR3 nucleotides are TGTGCCAGCAGCCTGTGGGACAGGGGGACAAATGAGCAGTTCTTC.

The CDR3 is CAIAGREYNEQFF. The CDR3 nucleotides are TGTGCCATTGCGGGGCGGGAGTACAATGAGCAGTTCTTC. The V and J genes are TRBV10-3 and TRBJ2-1; 7 nucleotides align to TRBD2. The germline V gene has CDR1 ENHRY and CDR2 SYGVKD. This CDR3 region has 13 residues. J was trimmed by 4 bases and V by 9 bases; bases with no gene match: 6.